The following is a T cell receptor beta chain sequence with its context. Its cognate antigen is unknown. The data belong to a study of shared clonotypes between healthy human individuals. Whole-study findings and limits: Naive CD4 clonotypes overlapped across several donors at roughly 4.5%. The genetic and exposure-history diversity represented was limited by few donors. Sequencing depth was predicted to influence how clonotypes are shared among donors.

This CDR3 is built from 13 residues. Germline lookup yields CDR1 MDHEN and CDR2 SYDVKM. V shed 8 bases and J 4 bases; nucleotides not matched to a gene: 3. The method was immunoSEQ multiplex PCR; TCRdb's version includes in-frame clones alone and lacks a portion of them. Of about 520,000 clones in the sample, 90% to 96% are singletons; the top ten hold 0.055% to 0.075%. What was sequenced was naive CD4+ T cells sorted from blood. Noted subset: CD45RA+ positively selected. The chain has TRBV28 and TRBJ1-5; 9 nucleotides align to TRBD1. This TCR was sampled from a woman aged 30 to 39 in good health. The CDR3: CASLGQGNQPQHF. CDR3 nucleotides: TGTGCCAGCTTGGGACAGGGTAATCAGCCCCAGCATTTT.